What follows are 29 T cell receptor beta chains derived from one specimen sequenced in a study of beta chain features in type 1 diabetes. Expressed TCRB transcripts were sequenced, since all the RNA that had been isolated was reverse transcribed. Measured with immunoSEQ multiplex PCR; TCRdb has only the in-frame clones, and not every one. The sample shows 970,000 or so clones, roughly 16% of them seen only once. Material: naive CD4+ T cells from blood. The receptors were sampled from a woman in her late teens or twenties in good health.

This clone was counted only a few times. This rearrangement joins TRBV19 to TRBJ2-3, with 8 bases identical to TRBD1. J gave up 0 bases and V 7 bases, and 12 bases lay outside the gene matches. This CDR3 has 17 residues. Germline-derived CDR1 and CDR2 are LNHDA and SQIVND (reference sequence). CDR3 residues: CASKDRASTTSTDTQYF. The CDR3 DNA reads TGTGCCAGTAAGGACAGGGCAAGTACCACCAGCACAGATACGCAGTATTTT.

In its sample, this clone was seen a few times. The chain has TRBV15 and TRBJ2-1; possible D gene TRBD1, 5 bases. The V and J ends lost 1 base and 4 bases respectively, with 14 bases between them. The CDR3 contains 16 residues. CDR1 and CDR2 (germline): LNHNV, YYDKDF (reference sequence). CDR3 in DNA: TGTGCCACCAGCAGAGCCCACACGACAGTTTACAATGAGCAGTTCTTC. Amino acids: CATSRAHTTVYNEQFF.

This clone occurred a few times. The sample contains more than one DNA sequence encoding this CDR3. This chain's CDR3 is CASSPGGTQYF. The CDR3 DNA sequence: TGTGCCAGCTCACCGGGTGGGACCCAGTACTTC. This chain connects TRBV18 to TRBJ2-5; D uncertain. V was trimmed by 3 bases and J by 7 bases, leaving 6 bases between them. Germline V lookup: CDR1 KGHSH, CDR2 LQKENI. The CDR3 sequence is 11 residues long.

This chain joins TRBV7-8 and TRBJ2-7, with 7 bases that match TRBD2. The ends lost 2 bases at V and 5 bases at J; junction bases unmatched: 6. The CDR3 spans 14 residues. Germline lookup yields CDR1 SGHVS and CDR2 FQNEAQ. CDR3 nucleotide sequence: TGTGCCAGCAGCTTAAGGCAGCGGGGTCACGAGCAGTACTTC. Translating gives CASSLRQRGHEQYF.

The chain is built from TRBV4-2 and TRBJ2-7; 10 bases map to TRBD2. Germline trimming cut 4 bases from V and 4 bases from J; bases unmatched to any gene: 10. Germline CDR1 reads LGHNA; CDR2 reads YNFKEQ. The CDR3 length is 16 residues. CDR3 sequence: CASSLARAGGPYEQYF. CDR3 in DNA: TGTGCCAGCAGCCTGGCTCGAGCGGGAGGGCCATACGAGCAGTACTTC.

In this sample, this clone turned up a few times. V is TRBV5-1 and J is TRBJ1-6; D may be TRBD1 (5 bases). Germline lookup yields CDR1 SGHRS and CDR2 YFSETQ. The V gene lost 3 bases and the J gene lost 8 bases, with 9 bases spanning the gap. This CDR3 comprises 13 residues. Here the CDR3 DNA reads TGCGCCAGCAGCTCGGGGGGTGATTCACCCCTCCACTTT. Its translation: CASSSGGDSPLHF.

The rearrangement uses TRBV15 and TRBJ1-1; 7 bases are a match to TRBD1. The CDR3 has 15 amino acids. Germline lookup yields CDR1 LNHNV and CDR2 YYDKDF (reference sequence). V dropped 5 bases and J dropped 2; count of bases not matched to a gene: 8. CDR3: CATSSPGQFNTEAFF. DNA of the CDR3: TGTGCCACCAGCTCACCGGGACAGTTTAACACTGAAGCTTTCTTT.

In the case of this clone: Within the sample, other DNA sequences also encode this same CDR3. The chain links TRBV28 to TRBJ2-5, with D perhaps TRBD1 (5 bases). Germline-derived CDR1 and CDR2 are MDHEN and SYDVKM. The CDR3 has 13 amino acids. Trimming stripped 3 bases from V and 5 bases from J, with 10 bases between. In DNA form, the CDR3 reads TGTGCCAGCAGTTTGGGGCAGGTGGAGACCCAGTACTTC. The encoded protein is CASSLGQVETQYF.

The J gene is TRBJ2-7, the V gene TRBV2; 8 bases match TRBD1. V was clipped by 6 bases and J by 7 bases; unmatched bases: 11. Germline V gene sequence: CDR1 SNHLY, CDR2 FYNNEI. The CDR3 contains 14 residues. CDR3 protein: CASSGQGINYEQYF. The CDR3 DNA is TGTGCCAGCAGCGGACAGGGTATAAACTATGAGCAGTACTTC.

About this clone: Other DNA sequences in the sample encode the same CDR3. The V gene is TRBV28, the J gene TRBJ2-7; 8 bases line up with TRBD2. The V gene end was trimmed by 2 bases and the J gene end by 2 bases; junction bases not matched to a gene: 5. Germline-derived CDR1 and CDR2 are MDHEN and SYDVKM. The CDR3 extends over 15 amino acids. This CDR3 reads CASSLGTSGPYEQYF. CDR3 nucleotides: TGTGCCAGCAGTTTAGGGACTAGTGGGCCCTACGAGCAGTACTTC.

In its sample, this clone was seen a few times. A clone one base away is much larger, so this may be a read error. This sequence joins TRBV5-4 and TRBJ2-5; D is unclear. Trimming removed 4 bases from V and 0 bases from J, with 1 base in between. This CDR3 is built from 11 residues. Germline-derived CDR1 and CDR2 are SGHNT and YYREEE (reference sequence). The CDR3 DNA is TGTGCCAGCAGCAACCAAGAGACCCAGTACTTC. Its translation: CASSNQETQYF. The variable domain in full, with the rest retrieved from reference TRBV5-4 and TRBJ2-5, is ETGVTQSPTHLIKTRGQQVTLRCSSQSGHNTVSWYQQALGQGPQFIFQYYREEENGRGNFPPRFSGLQFPNYSSELNVNALELDDSALYLCASSNQETQYFGPGTRLLVL.

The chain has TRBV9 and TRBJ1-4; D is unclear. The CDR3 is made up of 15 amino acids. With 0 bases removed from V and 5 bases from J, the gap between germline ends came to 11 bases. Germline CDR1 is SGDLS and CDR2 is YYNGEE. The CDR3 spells CASSVATRPNEKLFF. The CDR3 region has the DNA TGTGCCAGCAGCGTAGCCACCCGACCGAATGAAAAACTGTTTTTT.

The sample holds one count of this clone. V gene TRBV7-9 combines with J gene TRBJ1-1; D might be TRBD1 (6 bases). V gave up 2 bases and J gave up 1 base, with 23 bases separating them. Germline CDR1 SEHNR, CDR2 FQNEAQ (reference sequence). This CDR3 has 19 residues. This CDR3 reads CASSLRRSGTQTKNTEAFF. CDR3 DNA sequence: TGTGCCAGCAGCTTAAGGCGAAGCGGGACACAGACTAAGAACACTGAAGCTTTCTTT.

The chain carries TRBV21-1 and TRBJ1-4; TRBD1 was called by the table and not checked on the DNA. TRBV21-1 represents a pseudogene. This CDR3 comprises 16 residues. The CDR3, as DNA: TGTCAAGACCTTGGGGTTCCAGGGCCAACTAATGAAAAACTGTTTTTT. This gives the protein CQDLGVPGPTNEKLFF.

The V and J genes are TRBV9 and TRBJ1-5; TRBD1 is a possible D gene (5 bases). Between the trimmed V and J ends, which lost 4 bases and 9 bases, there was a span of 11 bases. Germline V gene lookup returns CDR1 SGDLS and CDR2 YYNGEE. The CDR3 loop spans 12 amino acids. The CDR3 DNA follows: TGTGCCAGCAGCATGGGGGTCGGGCCCCAGCATTTT. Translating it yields CASSMGVGPQHF.

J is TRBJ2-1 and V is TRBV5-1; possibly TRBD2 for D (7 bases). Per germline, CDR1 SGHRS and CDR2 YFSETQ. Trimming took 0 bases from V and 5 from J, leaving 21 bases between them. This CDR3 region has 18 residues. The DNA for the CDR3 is TGCGCCAGCAGCTTGGCCGGGGGCGCGGGAGAGAGGAACAATGAGCAGTTCTTC. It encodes CASSLAGGAGERNNEQFF.

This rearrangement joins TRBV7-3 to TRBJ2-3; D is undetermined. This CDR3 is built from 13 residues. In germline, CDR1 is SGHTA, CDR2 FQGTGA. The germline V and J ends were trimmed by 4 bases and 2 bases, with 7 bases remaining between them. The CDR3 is CASSSSHTDTQYF. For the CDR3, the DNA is TGTGCCAGCAGCTCCTCCCACACAGATACGCAGTATTTT. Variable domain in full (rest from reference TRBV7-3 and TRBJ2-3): GAGVSQTPSNKVTEKGKYVELRCDPISGHTALYWYRQSLGQGPEFLIYFQGTGAADDSGLPNDRFFAVRPEGSVSTLKIQRTERGDSAVYLCASSSSHTDTQYFGPGTRLTVL.

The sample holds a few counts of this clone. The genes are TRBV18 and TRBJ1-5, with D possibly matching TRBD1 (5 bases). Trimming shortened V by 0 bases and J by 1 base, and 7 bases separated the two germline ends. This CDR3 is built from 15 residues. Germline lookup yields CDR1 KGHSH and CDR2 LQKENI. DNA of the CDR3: TGTGCCAGCTCACCACCAGGGGCGAGCAATCAGCCCCAGCATTTT. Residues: CASSPPGASNQPQHF. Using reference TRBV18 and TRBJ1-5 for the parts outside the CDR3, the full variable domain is NAGVMQNPRHLVRRRGQEARLRCSPMKGHSHVYWYRQLPEEGLKFMVYLQKENIIDESGMPKERFSAEFPKEGPSILRIQQVVRGDSAAYFCASSPPGASNQPQHFGDGTRLSIL.

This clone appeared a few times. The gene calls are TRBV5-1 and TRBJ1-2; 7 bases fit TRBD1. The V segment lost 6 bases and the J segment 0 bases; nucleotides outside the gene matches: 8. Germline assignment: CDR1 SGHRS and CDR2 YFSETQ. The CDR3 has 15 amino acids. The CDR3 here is CASKPGTDSNYGYTF. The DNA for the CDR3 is TGCGCCAGCAAACCGGGGACAGACTCTAACTATGGCTACACCTTC.

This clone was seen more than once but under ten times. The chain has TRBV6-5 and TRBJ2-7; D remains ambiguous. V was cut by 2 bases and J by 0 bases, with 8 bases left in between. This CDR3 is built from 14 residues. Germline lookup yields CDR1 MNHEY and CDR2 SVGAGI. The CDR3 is CASSYARSSYEQYF. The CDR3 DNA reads TGTGCCAGCAGTTACGCTCGGAGCTCCTACGAGCAGTACTTC.

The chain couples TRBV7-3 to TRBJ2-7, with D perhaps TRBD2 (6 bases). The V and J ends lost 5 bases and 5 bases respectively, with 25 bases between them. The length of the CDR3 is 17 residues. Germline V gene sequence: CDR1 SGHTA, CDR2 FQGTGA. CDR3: CASSPTRYRGNFNEQYF. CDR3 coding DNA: TGTGCCAGCAGCCCAACAAGGTATCGCGGGAACTTCAACGAGCAGTACTTC.

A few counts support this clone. In nucleotides, the CDR3 is TGTGCCAGCAGCTTAGGGCTAGCGGGAGCGGGGGATGAGCAGTTCTTC. Its translation: CASSLGLAGAGDEQFF. V and J are TRBV11-3 and TRBJ2-1; 10 bases line up with TRBD2. Losses at the gene ends were 1 base for V and 8 bases for J; bases not matched to a gene: 8. Germline-derived CDR1 and CDR2 are SGHNT and YENEEA. The CDR3 extends over 16 amino acids. The whole variable domain, filled in from reference TRBV11-3 and TRBJ2-1, reads EAGVVQSPRYKIIEKKQPVAFWCNPISGHNTLYWYLQNLGQGPELLIRYENEEAVDDSQLPKDRFSAERLKGVDSTLKIQPAELGDSAVYLCASSLGLAGAGDEQFFGPGTRLTVL.

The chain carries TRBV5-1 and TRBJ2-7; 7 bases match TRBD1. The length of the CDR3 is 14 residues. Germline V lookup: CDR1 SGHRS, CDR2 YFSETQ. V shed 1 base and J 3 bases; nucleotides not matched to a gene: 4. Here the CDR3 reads CASSLRQGSYEQYF. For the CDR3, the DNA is TGCGCCAGCAGCTTGAGACAGGGAAGCTACGAGCAGTACTTC.

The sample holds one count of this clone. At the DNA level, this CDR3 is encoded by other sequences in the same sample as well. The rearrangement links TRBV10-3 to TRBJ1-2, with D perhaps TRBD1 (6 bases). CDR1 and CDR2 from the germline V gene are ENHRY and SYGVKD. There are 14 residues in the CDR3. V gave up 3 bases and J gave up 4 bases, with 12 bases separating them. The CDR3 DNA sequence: TGTGCCATCAGTGAACGGGGAGGGGGCTATGGCTACACCTTC. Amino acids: CAISERGGGYGYTF.

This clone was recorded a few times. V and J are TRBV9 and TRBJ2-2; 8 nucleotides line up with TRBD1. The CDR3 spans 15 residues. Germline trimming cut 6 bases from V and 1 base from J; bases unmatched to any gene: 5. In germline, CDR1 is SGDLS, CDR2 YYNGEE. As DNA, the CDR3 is TGTGCCAGCACCTCAGGGGGCCTGAACACCGGGGAGCTGTTTTTT. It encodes CASTSGGLNTGELFF.

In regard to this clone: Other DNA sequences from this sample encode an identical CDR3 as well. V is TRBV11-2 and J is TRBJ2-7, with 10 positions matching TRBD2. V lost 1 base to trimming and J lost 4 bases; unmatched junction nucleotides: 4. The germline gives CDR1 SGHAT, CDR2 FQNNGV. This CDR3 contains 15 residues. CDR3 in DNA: TGTGCCAGCAGCTTAGTACTAGCGGGGACTTACGAGCAGTACTTC. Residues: CASSLVLAGTYEQYF.

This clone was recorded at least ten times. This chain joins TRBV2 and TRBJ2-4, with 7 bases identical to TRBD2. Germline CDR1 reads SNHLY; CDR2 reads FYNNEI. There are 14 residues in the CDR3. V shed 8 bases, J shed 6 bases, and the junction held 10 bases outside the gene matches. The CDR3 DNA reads TGTGCCAGCGAGCCCCGACTAGCAGGAAACATTCAGTACTTC. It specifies CASEPRLAGNIQYF.

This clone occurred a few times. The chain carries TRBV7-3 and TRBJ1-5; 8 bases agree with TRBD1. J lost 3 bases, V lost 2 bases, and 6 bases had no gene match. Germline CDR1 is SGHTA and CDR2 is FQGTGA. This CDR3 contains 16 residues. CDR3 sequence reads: CASSLPMTGDNQPQHF. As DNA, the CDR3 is TGTGCCAGCAGCTTACCTATGACAGGGGACAATCAGCCCCAGCATTTT.

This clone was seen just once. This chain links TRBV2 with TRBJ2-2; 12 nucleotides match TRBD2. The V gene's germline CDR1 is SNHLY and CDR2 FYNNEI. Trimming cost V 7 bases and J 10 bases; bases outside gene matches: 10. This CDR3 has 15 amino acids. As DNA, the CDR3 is TGTGCCAGCAAAACTAGCGGGAGGAAGGCCGAGGAGCTGTTTTTT. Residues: CASKTSGRKAEELFF.